This T cell receptor (beta chain) originates from a study of cytomegalovirus exposure and HLA in healthy donors. Participants comprised healthy donors of bone marrow. CDR3 size: 16 residues. The ends were cut back, 3 bases at V and 5 bases at J, with 19 bases in the middle. Germline lookup yields CDR1 MGHRA and CDR2 YSYEKL. In the case of this clone: Its antigen is not known.

PCR primers comprised 60 Vbeta and 13 Jbeta primers. Repertoires were generated with immunoSEQ multiplex PCR, while TCRdb's copy carries only in-frame clones and drops some. The table records roughly 160,000 clones, 80% to 85% of them present only once. Study-level points and caveats: Indistinguishable V segments, including TRBV6-2 and TRBV6-3, were excluded. A link between a missense DCLRE1C variant and TCR beta V- and J-gene trimming emerged from a later analysis. Later examination showed HLA-associated TCR beta chains had greater clonal expansion than equally common others.

V is TRBV4-1 and J is TRBJ2-5; tentative D call: TRBD2 (6 bases). Sequenced material: PBMCs. The receptor was derived from a boy aged 2 to 10 in good health and CMV-seronegative. This CDR3 reads CASSHRRTGGNETQYF. In nucleotides, the CDR3 is TGCGCCAGCAGCCACCGACGGACTGGCGGGAATGAGACCCAGTACTTC.